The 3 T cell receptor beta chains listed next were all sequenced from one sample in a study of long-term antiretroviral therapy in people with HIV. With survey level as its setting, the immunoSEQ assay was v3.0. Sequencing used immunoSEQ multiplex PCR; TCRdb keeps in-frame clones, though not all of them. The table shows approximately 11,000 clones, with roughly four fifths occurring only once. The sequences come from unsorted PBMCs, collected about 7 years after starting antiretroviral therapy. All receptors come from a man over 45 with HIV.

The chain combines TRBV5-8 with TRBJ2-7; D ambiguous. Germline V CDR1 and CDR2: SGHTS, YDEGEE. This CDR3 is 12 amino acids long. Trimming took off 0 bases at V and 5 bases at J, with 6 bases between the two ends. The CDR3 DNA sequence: TGTGCCAGCAGCTTGGAGGGTAACGAGCAGTACTTC. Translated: CASSLEGNEQYF.

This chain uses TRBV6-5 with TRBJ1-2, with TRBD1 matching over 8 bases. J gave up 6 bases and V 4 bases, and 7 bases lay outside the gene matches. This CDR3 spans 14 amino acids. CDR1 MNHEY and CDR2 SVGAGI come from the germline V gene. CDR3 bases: TGTGCCAGCAGTTCCGGACAGGGTGGAGATGGCTACACCTTC. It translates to CASSSGQGGDGYTF.

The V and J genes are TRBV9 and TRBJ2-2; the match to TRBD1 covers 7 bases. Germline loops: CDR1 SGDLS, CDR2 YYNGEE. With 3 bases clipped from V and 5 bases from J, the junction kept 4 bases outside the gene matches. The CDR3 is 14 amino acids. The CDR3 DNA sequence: TGTGCCAGCAGCGACACAGGGGATACCGGGGAGCTGTTTTTT. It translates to CASSDTGDTGELFF.